These 17 T cell receptor beta chains were sequenced from one sample in a study of blood T cell repertoires in COVID-19 (dated by TCRdb to 2018 to 2021). The library was produced with the immunoSEQ multiplex PCR assay. TCRdb limited this immuneACCESS table to in-frame rearrangements with V and J called. A share of clones is missing; checked studies link under half to unresolved V genes, and the rest is unexplained. The sample table shows under 250,000 clones, and about 86% are seen once. Jointly, the top ten make up 1.3% of the sample. Sequenced: PBMCs or T cells enriched from blood (not recorded which). Receptors originate from a woman aged 40 to 50 with acute COVID-19.

This clone was counted once. The chain joins TRBV6-4 to TRBJ2-7; tentative D call: TRBD2 (5 bases). CDR3 length: 19 amino acids. Germline V CDR1 and CDR2: MRHNA, SNTAGT. Trimming took 3 bases from V and 2 from J, leaving 26 bases between them. This CDR3 reads CASSDPIHEGKPGTYEQYF. In DNA form, the CDR3 reads TGTGCCAGCAGTGATCCGATTCACGAAGGCAAACCGGGAACCTACGAGCAGTACTTC.

The rearrangement links TRBV5-5 to TRBJ1-6, with D uncertain. V was clipped by 5 bases and J by 0 bases, with 6 bases between them. This CDR3 has 14 amino acids. The V gene's germline CDR1 is SGHKS and CDR2 YYEKEE (reference sequence). The CDR3 DNA reads TGTGCCAGCAGTTCGAGCTCCTATAATTCACCCCTCCACTTT. This codes for CASSSSSYNSPLHF. The full variable domain, completed using reference TRBV5-5 and TRBJ1-6, is DAGVTQSPTHLIKTRGQQVTLRCSPISGHKSVSWYQQVLGQGPQFIFQYYEKEERGRGNFPDRFSARQFPNYSSELNVNALLLGDSALYLCASSSSSYNSPLHFGNGTRLTVT.

The chain carries TRBV12-3 or TRBV12-4 and TRBJ2-7; D uncertain. The CDR3 extends over 13 amino acids. V lost 3 bases, J lost 3 bases, and 9 bases lay in between. The CDR3 protein is CASSLEQNYEQYF. In DNA, the CDR3 is TGTGCCAGCAGTTTGGAACAGAACTACGAGCAGTACTTC.

The rearrangement links TRBV13 to TRBJ1-2; D is unclear. CDR1 is PRHDT, CDR2 FYEKMQ, per germline (reference sequence). The CDR3 runs to 16 residues. Trimming removed 2 bases from V and 8 bases from J, with 21 bases in between. CDR3 loop: CASSLTGQAITRGYTF. CDR3 DNA sequence: TGTGCCAGCAGCTTAACTGGCCAGGCAATAACAAGAGGCTACACCTTC.

The chain recombines TRBV3-1 (or the pseudogene TRBV3-2) with TRBJ2-2; 9 nucleotides match TRBD2. V was pared by 3 bases and J by 5 bases, with 7 bases of the junction left unmatched. The CDR3 contains 16 residues. Germline lookup yields CDR1 LGHDT and CDR2 YNNKEL (reference sequence). This CDR3 is CASSQPGLASTGELFF. The CDR3 DNA follows: TGTGCCAGCAGCCAGCCGGGACTAGCATCTACCGGGGAGCTGTTTTTT.

The chain is built from TRBV7-3 and TRBJ2-5, with 10 bases that match TRBD2. The junction had 6 bases not matched to a gene; V was cut back by 1 base and J by 4 bases. CDR3 length equals 16 residues. The V gene's germline CDR1 is SGHTA and CDR2 FQGTGA. DNA of the CDR3: TGTGCCAGCAGCTTAATCCCAGGGACTAGCGTAGAGACCCAGTACTTC. Protein sequence: CASSLIPGTSVETQYF.

The rearrangement joins TRBV29-1 to TRBJ1-2; 8 bases match TRBD1. The ends lost 5 bases at V and 8 bases at J; junction bases unmatched: 10. The germline V gene has CDR1 SQVTM and CDR2 ANQGSEA. The CDR3 runs to 13 residues. The CDR3 DNA reads TGCAGCGTTAGAAATCAGGGGGCGTACGGCTACACCTTC. Translating gives CSVRNQGAYGYTF. Full variable domain (remainder filled in from reference TRBV29-1 and TRBJ1-2): SAVISQKPSRDICQRGTSLTIQCQVDSQVTMMFWYRQQPGQSLTLIATANQGSEATYESGFVIDKFPISRPNLTFSTLTVSNMSPEDSSIYLCSVRNQGAYGYTFGSGTRLTVV.

The chain couples TRBV28 to TRBJ2-1; D is possibly TRBD2 (6 bases). The germline V and J ends were trimmed by 10 bases and 8 bases, with 18 bases remaining between them. Germline V gene lookup returns CDR1 MDHEN and CDR2 SYDVKM. The CDR3 loop spans 13 amino acids. Written as DNA, the CDR3 is TGTGCCACCGCCGGGACTTTCGTCCATGAGCAGTTCTTC. Encoded protein: CATAGTFVHEQFF.

The chain recombines TRBV6-1 with TRBJ1-6; the D is unclear. Between the trimmed V and J ends, which lost 1 base and 7 bases, there was a span of 8 bases. Germline V gene data show CDR1 as MNHNS and CDR2 as SASEGT. The CDR3 has 14 residues. The CDR3 region has the DNA TGTGCCAGCAGTGAAGTGGGGAGAAATTCACCCCTCCACTTT. It yields the protein CASSEVGRNSPLHF.

This sequence joins TRBV24-1 and TRBJ1-5; perhaps TRBD1 as D (6 bases). The V end lost 3 bases, the J end lost 1 base, and 9 bases lay between the germline ends. CDR1 KGHDR and CDR2 SFDVKD come from the germline V gene. The CDR3 is made up of 15 amino acids. DNA of the CDR3: TGTGCCACCAGTGATGTAGGGGGAAGCAATCAGCCCCAGCATTTT. This sequence encodes CATSDVGGSNQPQHF.

There are a few counts of this clone. This chain uses TRBV7-2 with TRBJ1-6; unclear D gene. Germline values: CDR1 SGHTA, CDR2 FQGNSA. The CDR3 totals 14 residues. V dropped 3 bases and J dropped 6 bases, with 9 bases sitting between them. The CDR3 DNA reads TGTGCCAGCAGCTTTAGAGGGAGTAATTCACCCCTCCACTTT. This gives the protein CASSFRGSNSPLHF.

The rearrangement links TRBV3-1 (or the pseudogene TRBV3-2) to TRBJ2-2, with 11 bases that match TRBD1. The CDR3 has 17 amino acids. Looked up from germline, CDR1 is LGHDT and CDR2 is YNNKEL (reference sequence). V lost 1 base and J lost 6; bases outside the gene matches: 7. The CDR3 loop reads CASSQGIGTGGSGELFF. CDR3 bases: TGTGCCAGCAGCCAAGGAATAGGGACAGGGGGTTCCGGGGAGCTGTTTTTT.

The genes are TRBV5-4 and TRBJ1-1; 7 positions agree with TRBD1. There are 14 residues in the CDR3. Looked up from germline, CDR1 is SGHNT and CDR2 is YYREEE (reference sequence). V lost 2 bases to trimming and J lost 3 bases; unmatched junction nucleotides: 4. CDR3 residues: CASSLQGQDTEAFF. CDR3 DNA sequence: TGTGCCAGCAGCTTACAGGGGCAGGACACTGAAGCTTTCTTT.

This chain uses TRBV10-3 with TRBJ2-5; 15 positions agree with TRBD2. The germline V gene has CDR1 ENHRY and CDR2 SYGVKD. Trimming cost V 0 bases and J 5 bases; bases outside gene matches: 7. This CDR3 spans 18 amino acids. The CDR3 spells CAISESWTSGRARETQYF. In DNA, the CDR3 is TGTGCCATCAGTGAGTCGTGGACTAGCGGGAGGGCCAGGGAGACCCAGTACTTC.

The rearrangement uses TRBV19 and TRBJ1-1; D unclear. Germline V lookup: CDR1 LNHDA, CDR2 SQIVND (reference sequence). The V and J ends lost 5 bases and 0 bases respectively, with 7 bases between them. This CDR3 is 13 amino acids long. CDR3 amino acids: CASSQDMNTEAFF. Written as DNA, the CDR3 is TGTGCCAGTAGTCAGGATATGAACACTGAAGCTTTCTTT.

The rearrangement joins TRBV18 to TRBJ1-1; no definite D call. Germline CDR1 and CDR2: KGHSH and LQKENI. The CDR3 sequence is 13 residues long. Between the trimmed V and J ends, which lost 5 bases and 5 bases, there was a span of 12 bases. CDR3 sequence: CASSTNAETEAFF. The DNA for the CDR3 is TGTGCCAGCTCAACTAACGCGGAGACTGAAGCTTTCTTT.

Only one count was recorded for this clone. This chain links TRBV28 with TRBJ2-7, with D possibly being TRBD1 (6 bases). Trimming left V 5 bases short and J 5 bases short, with 19 bases between. CDR3 size: 15 residues. Germline values: CDR1 MDHEN, CDR2 SYDVKM. The CDR3 region has the DNA TGTGCCAGCAGTCCCCTGGTCAGGGGCATACACGAGCAGTACTTC. This encodes CASSPLVRGIHEQYF.